The subject of this entry is one T cell receptor beta chain. The data originate from a study of blood T cell repertoires in COVID-19. Study-wide background: Acute-phase and convalescent COVID-19 samples originated in the United States, Italy and Spain. PBMCs, B-cell-depleted T cells, or T cells were the source of the cDNA or gDNA that made up the material.

This CDR3 is 18 amino acids long. CDR1 and CDR2 from the germline V gene are LGHNA and YSLEER. Trimming stripped 4 bases from V and 1 base from J, with 22 bases between. Per the authors' pipeline: Estimation of nucleated cell counts relied on the amplification of reference gene primers. Profiled with immunoSEQ multiplex PCR; TCRdb holds only in-frame clones, not every one. V, J and clone size are taken as reported in that table, and D and trimming were inferred from the DNA itself. The sample yields roughly 260,000 clones, 65% to 90% seen once. The specimen sequenced was peripheral blood. The chain combines TRBV4-3 with TRBJ2-5, with D possibly TRBD1 on 5 matching bases. The sequence came from a woman aged 70-85 years with acute or convalescent COVID-19. CDR3 in DNA: TGCGCCAGCAGCCTCTCCCCAGTCGGCACAGGCCCCCAAGAGACCCAGTACTTC. Amino acid sequence: CASSLSPVGTGPQETQYF.